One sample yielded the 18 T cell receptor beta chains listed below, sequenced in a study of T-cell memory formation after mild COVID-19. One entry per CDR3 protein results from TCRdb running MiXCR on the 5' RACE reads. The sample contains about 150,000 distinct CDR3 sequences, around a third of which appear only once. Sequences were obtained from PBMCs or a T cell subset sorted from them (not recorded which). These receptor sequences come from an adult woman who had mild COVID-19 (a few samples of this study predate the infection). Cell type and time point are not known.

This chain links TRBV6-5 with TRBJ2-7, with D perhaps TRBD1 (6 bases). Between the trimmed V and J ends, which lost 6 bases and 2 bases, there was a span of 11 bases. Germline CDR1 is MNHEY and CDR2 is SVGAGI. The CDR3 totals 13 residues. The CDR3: CASRLRGAYEQYF. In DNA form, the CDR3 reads TGTGCCAGCAGACTCAGGGGAGCCTACGAGCAGTACTTC.

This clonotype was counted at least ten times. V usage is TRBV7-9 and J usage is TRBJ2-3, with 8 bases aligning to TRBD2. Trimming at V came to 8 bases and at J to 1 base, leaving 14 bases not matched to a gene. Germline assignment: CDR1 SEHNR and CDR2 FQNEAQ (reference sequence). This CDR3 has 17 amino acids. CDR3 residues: CASLQTGGPRGTDTQYF. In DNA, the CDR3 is TGTGCCAGCTTGCAGACGGGAGGGCCTCGAGGCACAGATACGCAGTATTTT.

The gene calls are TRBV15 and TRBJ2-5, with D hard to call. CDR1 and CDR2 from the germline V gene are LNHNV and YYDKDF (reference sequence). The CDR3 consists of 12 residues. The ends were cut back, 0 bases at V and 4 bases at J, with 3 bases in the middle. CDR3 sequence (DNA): TGTGCCACCAGCAGAGATAGAGAGACCCAGTACTTC. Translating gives CATSRDRETQYF. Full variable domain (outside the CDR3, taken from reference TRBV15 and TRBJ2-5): DAMVIQNPRYQVTQFGKPVTLSCSQTLNHNVMYWYQQKSSQAPKLLFHYYDKDFNNEADTPDNFQSRRPNTSFCFLDIRSPGLGDTAMYLCATSRDRETQYFGPGTRLLVL.

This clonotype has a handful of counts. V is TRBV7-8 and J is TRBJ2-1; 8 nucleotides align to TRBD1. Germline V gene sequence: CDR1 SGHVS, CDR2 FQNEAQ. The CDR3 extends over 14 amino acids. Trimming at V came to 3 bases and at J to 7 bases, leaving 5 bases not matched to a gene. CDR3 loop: CASSFGQGLNEQFF. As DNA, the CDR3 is TGTGCCAGCAGCTTTGGACAGGGTTTGAATGAGCAGTTCTTC. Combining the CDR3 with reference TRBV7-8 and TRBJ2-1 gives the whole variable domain GAGVSQSPRYKVAKRGQDVALRCDPISGHVSLFWYQQALGQGPEFLTYFQNEAQLDKSGLPSDRFFAERPEGSVSTLKIQRTQQEDSAVYLCASSFGQGLNEQFFGPGTRLTVL.

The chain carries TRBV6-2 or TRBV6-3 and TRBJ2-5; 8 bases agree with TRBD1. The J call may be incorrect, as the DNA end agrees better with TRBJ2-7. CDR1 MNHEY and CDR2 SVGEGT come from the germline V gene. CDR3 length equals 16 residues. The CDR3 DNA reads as TGTGCCAGCAGTTACTCGACAGGGGTCAACTCCTACGAGCAGTACTTC. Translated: CASSYSTGVNSYEQYF.

As DNA, the CDR3 is TGCAGTGCCGAACGGACAGGGATGTCGGATCAGCCCCAGCATTTT. Amino acid sequence: CSAERTGMSDQPQHF. The genes are TRBV20-1 and TRBJ1-5; 8 bases map to TRBD1. From germline, CDR1 is DFQATT and CDR2 SNEGSKA (reference sequence). V shed 6 bases, J shed 5 bases, and the junction held 12 bases outside the gene matches. This CDR3 has 15 amino acids.

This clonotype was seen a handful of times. DNA for the CDR3: TGCGCCAGCACTTTAGACAATGAGCAGTTCTTC. This gives the protein CASTLDNEQFF. This chain links TRBV5-1 with TRBJ2-1; the D is unclear. The V gene lost 6 bases and the J gene lost 5 bases, with 6 bases spanning the gap. From germline, CDR1 is SGHRS and CDR2 YFSETQ. This CDR3 contains 11 residues. The variable domain in full, with the rest retrieved from reference TRBV5-1 and TRBJ2-1, is KAGVTQTPRYLIKTRGQQVTLSCSPISGHRSVSWYQQTPGQGLQFLFEYFSETQRNKGNFPGRFSGRQFSNSRSEMNVSTLELGDSALYLCASTLDNEQFFGPGTRLTVL.

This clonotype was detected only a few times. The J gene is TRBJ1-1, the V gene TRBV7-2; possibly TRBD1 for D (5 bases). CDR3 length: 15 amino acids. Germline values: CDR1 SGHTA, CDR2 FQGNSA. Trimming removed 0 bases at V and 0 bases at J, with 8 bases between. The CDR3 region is CASSLAGLLNTEAFF. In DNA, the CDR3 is TGTGCCAGCAGCTTAGCGGGGCTATTGAACACTGAAGCTTTCTTT.

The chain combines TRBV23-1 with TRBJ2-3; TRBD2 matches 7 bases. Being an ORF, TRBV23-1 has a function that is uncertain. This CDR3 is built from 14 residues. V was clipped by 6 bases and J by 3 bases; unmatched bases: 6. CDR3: CASRRGGLTDTQYF. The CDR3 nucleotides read TGCGCCAGCAGGCGGGGAGGGCTTACAGATACGCAGTATTTT.

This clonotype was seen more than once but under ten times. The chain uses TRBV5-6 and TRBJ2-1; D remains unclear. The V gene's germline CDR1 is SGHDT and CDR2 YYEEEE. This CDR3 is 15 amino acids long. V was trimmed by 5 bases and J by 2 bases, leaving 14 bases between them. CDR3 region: CASSRQPITYNEQFF. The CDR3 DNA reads TGTGCCAGCAGTCGGCAGCCCATAACCTACAATGAGCAGTTCTTC.

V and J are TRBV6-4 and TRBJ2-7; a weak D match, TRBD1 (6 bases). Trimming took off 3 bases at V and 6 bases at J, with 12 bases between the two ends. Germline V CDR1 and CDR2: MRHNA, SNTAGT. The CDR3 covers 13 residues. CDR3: CASSEKDSSEQYF. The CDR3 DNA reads TGTGCCAGCAGTGAGAAGGACAGTTCCGAGCAGTACTTC.

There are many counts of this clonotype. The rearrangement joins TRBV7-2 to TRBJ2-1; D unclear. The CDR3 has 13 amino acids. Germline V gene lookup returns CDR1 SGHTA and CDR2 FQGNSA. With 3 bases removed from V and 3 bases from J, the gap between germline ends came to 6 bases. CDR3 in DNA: TGTGCCAGCAGCTTTGCAGTCTACAATGAGCAGTTCTTC. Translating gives CASSFAVYNEQFF.

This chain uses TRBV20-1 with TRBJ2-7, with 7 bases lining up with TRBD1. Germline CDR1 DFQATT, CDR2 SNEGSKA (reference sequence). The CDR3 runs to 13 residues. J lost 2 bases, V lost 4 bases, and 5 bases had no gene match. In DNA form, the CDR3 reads TGCAGTGCTACATCACAGGGGACCTACGAGCAGTACTTC. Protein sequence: CSATSQGTYEQYF.

The CDR3 sequence: CASTTGGETQYF. Written as DNA, the CDR3 is TGTGCCAGCACGACGGGTGGGGAGACCCAGTACTTC. The V and J genes are TRBV6-5 and TRBJ2-5; unclear D gene. From germline, CDR1 is MNHEY and CDR2 SVGAGI. Trimming pared 7 bases from V and 5 bases from J, leaving 11 bases between. The CDR3 contains 12 residues.

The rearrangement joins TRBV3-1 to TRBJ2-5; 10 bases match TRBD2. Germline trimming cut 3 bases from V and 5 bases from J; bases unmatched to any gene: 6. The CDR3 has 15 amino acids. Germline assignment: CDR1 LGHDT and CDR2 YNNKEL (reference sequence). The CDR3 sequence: CASSQASGSEETQYF. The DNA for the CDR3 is TGTGCCAGCAGCCAGGCTAGCGGGAGTGAGGAGACCCAGTACTTC.

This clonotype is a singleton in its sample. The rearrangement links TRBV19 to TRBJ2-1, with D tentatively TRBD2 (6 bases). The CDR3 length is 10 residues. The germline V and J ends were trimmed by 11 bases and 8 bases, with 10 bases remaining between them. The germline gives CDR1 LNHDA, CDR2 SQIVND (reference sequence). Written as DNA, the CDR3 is TGTGCCGGGCGGGGTGATGAGCAGTTCTTC. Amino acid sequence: CAGRGDEQFF.

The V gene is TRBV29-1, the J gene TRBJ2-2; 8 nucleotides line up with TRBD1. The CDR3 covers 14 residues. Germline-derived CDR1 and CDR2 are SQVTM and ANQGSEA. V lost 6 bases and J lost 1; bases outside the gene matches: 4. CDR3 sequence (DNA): TGCAGCGTCGCGGGGACAGGGAACACCGGGGAGCTGTTTTTT. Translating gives CSVAGTGNTGELFF.

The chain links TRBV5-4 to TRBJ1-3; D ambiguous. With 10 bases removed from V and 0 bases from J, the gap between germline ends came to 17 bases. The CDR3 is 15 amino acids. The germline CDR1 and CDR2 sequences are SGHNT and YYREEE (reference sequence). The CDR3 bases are TGTGCCTTCATGGGGTTCAGTCGCTCTGGAAACACCATATATTTT. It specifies CAFMGFSRSGNTIYF. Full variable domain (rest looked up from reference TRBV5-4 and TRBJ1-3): ETGVTQSPTHLIKTRGQQVTLRCSSQSGHNTVSWYQQALGQGPQFIFQYYREEENGRGNFPPRFSGLQFPNYSSELNVNALELDDSALYLCAFMGFSRSGNTIYFGEGSWLTVV.